This T cell receptor (beta chain) emerged from a study of identical twins. Findings and limits, study-wide: Whereas memory repertoires showed no such difference, abundant cord blood beta clonotypes carried fewer insertions. Monozygotic twin pairs showed more out-of-frame TCR alpha sharing than models estimated. Invariant MAIT and iNKT cells could partly confound zero-insertion analyses.

As for this clonotype: Its antigen is unidentified.

This CDR3 has 15 residues. CDR1 is SGHRS, CDR2 YFSETQ, per germline. The trim removed 3 bases at V and 2 bases at J, leaving 7 bases unmatched. TCRdb re-analysed the 5' RACE reads in MiXCR, keeping a single row per CDR3 protein. The table records roughly 250,000 distinct CDR3 sequences, 7% of them present only once. A further study also used this sample, focusing on yellow fever vaccine responses in identical twins. That source adds: Twins showed a vaccine T cell response that reportedly seemed partly convergent, partly personalized.

The chain recombines TRBV5-1 with TRBJ1-2; 7 bases line up with TRBD1. This receptor was taken from a woman between 18 and 29 years old in good health. Sequencing was performed on memory (CD45RO+) T cells sorted from blood. The CDR3 protein is CASSWGDRGNYGYTF. The DNA of the CDR3 is TGCGCCAGCAGCTGGGGGGACAGAGGAAACTATGGCTACACCTTC.